The clone carrying this T cell receptor (beta chain) was detected once. One junction end does not reproduce the germline sequence, and a read error may be involved. This record comes from a study of tumor-infiltrating lymphocytes in primary liver carcinoma. Study details: About 3.5 to 8 million productive TCRbeta reads were obtained from the samples, with similar numbers across tissue types.

This CDR3 comprises 12 residues. Germline CDR1 is MNHEY and CDR2 is SVGEGT. Extraction of RNA together with DNA used about 17-30 mg of unsorted bulk tissue. From 400 to 500 ng total RNA, TCR beta cDNA was generated with a primer in the constant region. ARM-PCR, slightly modified, supplied the TCR beta libraries through three nested multiplex PCR rounds. It was with TRBV1-TRBV30 forward primers and a C-beta reverse primer that the first two PCR rounds were run, at approximately 9 cycles each. From the multiplex PCR reads, TCRdb called clonotypes with MiXCR, one entry per CDR3 protein. Altogether 70,000 to 75,000 distinct CDR3 sequences are present, over 60% being singletons, with the ten largest covering 25% to 30%.

The rearrangement links TRBV6-2 or TRBV6-3 to TRBJ2-3, with a tentative D call TRBD2 (5 bases). The clonotype originates from a man in his forties with primary liver carcinoma and hepatitis B virus infection. Input material: liver tumor tissue from sampling region 4. Subset indicated: tumor region T4, right-lateral pole. CDR3 DNA sequence: TGTGCCGGCAGTACCGTGGGGAGTGACCAGTATTTT. Translation: CAGSTVGSDQYF.